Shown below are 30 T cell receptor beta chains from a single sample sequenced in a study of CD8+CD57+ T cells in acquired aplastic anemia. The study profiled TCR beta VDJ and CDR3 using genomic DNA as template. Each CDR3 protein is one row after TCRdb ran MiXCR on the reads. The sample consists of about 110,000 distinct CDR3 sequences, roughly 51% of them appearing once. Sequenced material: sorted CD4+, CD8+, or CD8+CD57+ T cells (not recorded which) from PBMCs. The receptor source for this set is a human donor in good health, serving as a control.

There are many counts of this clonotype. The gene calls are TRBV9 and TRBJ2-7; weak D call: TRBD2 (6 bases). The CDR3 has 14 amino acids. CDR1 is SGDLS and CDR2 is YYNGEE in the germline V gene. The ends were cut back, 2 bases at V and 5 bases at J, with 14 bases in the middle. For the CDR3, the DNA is TGTGCCAGCAGCGTTGCCCCGGGGGTCCACGAGCAGTACTTC. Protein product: CASSVAPGVHEQYF.

CDR3 in amino acids: CASSPAGTAVATNEKLFF. CDR3 sequence (DNA): TGTGCCAGCAGTCCGGCCGGGACAGCCGTTGCAACTAATGAAAAACTGTTTTTT. The chain employs TRBV27 and TRBJ1-4, with 7 bases that match TRBD1. V shed 5 bases, J shed 0 bases, and the junction held 12 bases outside the gene matches. CDR1 and CDR2 from the germline V gene are MNHEY and SMNVEV (reference sequence). The CDR3 loop spans 18 amino acids. The full variable domain, its missing parts supplied by reference TRBV27 and TRBJ1-4, is EAQVTQNPRYLITVTGKKLTVTCSQNMNHEYMSWYRQDPGLGLRQIYYSMNVEVTDKGDVPEGYKVSRKEKRNFPLILESPSPNQTSLYFCASSPAGTAVATNEKLFFGSGTQLSVL.

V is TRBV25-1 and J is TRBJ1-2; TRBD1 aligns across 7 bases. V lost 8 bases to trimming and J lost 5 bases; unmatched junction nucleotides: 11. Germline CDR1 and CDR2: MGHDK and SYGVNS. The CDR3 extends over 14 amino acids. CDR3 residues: CASGPPGQLYGYTF. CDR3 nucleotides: TGTGCCAGCGGACCGCCGGGACAGCTTTATGGCTACACCTTC.

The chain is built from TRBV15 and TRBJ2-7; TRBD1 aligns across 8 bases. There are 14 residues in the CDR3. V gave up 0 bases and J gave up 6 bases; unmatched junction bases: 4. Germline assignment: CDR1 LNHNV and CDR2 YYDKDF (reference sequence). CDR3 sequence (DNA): TGTGCCACCAGCAGAGATCGGACAGGGCGCGAGCAGTACTTC. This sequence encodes CATSRDRTGREQYF.

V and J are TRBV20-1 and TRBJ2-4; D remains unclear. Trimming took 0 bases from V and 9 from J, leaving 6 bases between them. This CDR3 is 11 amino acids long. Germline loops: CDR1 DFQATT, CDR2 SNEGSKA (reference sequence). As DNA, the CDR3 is TGCAGTGCTAGAGATAAGACCATTCAGTACTTC. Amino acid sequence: CSARDKTIQYF.

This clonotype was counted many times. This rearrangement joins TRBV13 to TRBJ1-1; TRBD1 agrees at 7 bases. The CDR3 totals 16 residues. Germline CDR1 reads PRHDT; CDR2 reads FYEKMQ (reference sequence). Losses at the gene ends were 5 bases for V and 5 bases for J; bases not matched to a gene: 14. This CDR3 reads CASSPNPRGQRTEAFF. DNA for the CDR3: TGTGCCAGCAGCCCTAACCCAAGGGGACAGAGAACTGAAGCTTTCTTT.

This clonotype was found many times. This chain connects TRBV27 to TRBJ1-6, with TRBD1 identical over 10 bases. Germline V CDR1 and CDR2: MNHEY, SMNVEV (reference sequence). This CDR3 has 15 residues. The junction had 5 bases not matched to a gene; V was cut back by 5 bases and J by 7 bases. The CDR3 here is CASSNRQGANSPLHF. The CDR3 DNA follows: TGTGCCAGCAGTAACCGACAGGGGGCGAATTCACCCCTCCACTTT.

CDR3 sequence reads: CASSPSLPYEQYF. CDR3 coding DNA: TGTGCCAGCAGTCCGAGCTTACCCTACGAGCAGTACTTC. The chain links TRBV2 to TRBJ2-7; D uncertain. The CDR3 totals 13 residues. V gave up 5 bases and J gave up 2 bases, with 10 bases separating them. Germline lookup yields CDR1 SNHLY and CDR2 FYNNEI.

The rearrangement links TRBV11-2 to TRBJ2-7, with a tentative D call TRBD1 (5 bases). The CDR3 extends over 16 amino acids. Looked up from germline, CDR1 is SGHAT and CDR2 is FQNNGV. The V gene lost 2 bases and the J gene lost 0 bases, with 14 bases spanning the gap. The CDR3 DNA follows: TGTGCCAGCAGCTTACCCGAAGGGGCCAGCTCCTACGAGCAGTACTTC. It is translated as CASSLPEGASSYEQYF.

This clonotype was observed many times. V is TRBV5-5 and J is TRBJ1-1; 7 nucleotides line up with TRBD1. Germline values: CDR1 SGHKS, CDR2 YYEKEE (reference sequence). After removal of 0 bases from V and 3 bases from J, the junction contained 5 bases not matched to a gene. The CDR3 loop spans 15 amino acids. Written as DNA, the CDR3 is TGTGCCAGCAGCTTGGATCCAGGGGGTTACACTGAAGCTTTCTTT. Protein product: CASSLDPGGYTEAFF.

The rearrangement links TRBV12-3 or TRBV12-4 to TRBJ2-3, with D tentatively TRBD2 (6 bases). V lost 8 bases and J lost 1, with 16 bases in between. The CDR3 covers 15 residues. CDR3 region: CASSSWGGGTDTQYF. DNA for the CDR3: TGTGCCAGCTCCTCTTGGGGCGGGGGCACAGATACGCAGTATTTT.

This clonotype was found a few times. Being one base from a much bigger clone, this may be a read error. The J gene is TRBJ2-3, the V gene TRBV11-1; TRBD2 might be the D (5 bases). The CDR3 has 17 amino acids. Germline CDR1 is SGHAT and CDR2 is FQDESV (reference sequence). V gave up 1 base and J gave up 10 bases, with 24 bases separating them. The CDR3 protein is CASSLESPGSSQNAQYF. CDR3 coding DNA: TGTGCCAGCAGCTTAGAATCTCCGGGGTCGTCCCAAAATGCGCAGTATTTT. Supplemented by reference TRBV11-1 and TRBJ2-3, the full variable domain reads EAEVAQSPRYKITEKSQAVAFWCDPISGHATLYWYRQILGQGPELLVQFQDESVVDDSQLPKDRFSAERLKGVDSTLKIQPAELGDSAMYLCASSLESPGSSQNAQYFGPGTRLTVL.

The CDR3 coding sequence is TGTGCCAGCAGCTTAGGGCTAGGGGACCTCTACAATGAGCAGTTCTTC. It translates to CASSLGLGDLYNEQFF. The chain combines TRBV13 with TRBJ2-1; perhaps D is TRBD1 or TRBD2 (5 bases each). The CDR3 runs 16 residues. Between the trimmed V and J ends, which lost 0 bases and 3 bases, there was a span of 12 bases. The germline V gene has CDR1 PRHDT and CDR2 FYEKMQ (reference sequence). Using reference TRBV13 and TRBJ2-1 for the parts outside the CDR3, the full variable domain is AAGVIQSPRHLIKEKRETATLKCYPIPRHDTVYWYQQGPGQDPQFLISFYEKMQSDKGSIPDRFSAQQFSDYHSELNMSSLELGDSALYFCASSLGLGDLYNEQFFGPGTRLTVL.

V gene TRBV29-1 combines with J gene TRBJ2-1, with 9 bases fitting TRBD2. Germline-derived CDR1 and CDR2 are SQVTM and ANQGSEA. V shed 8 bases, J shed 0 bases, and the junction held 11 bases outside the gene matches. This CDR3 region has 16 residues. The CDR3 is CSSLVSGGFSYNEQFF. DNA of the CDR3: TGCAGCAGTTTGGTTAGCGGGGGCTTCTCCTACAATGAGCAGTTCTTC.

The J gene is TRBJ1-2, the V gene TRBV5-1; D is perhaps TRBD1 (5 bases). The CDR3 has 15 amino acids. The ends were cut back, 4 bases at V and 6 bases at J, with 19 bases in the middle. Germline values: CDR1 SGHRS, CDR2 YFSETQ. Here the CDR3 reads CASSPTAQPPDGYTF. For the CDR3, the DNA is TGCGCCAGCAGCCCGACAGCCCAACCACCCGATGGCTACACCTTC.

CDR3 bases: TGTGCCAGCAGCGTAGTATATGCCTACGAGCAGTACTTC. Its translation: CASSVVYAYEQYF. This sequence joins TRBV9 and TRBJ2-7; D call uncertain. Germline loops: CDR1 SGDLS, CDR2 YYNGEE. V lost 0 bases and J lost 2, with 6 bases in between. The CDR3 consists of 13 residues.

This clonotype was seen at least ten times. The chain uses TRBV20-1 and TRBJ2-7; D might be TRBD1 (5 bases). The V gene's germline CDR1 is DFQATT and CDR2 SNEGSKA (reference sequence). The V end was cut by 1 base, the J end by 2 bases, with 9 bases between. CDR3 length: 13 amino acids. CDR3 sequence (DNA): TGCAGTGCTAGAGGAGACAGAACCTACGAGCAGTACTTC. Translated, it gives CSARGDRTYEQYF.

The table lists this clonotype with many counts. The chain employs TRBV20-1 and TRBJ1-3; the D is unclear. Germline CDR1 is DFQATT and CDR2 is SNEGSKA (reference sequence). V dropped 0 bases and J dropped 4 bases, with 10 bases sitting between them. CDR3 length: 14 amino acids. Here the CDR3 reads CSARDSRMGNTIYF. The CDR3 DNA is TGCAGTGCTAGAGACAGCCGGATGGGAAACACCATATATTTT.

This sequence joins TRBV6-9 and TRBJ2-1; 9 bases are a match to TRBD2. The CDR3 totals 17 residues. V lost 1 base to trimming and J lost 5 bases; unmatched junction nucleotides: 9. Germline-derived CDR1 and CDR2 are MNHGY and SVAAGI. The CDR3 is CASSYLAHIAGDNEQFF. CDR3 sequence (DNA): TGTGCCAGCAGTTATTTAGCGCACATAGCGGGGGACAATGAGCAGTTCTTC.

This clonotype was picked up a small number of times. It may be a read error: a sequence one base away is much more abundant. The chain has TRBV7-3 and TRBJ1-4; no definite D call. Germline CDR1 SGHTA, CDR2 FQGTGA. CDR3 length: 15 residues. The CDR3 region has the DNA TGTGCCAGCAGCTTACGGGGTGGGTCCGATGAAGAACTGTTTTTT. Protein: CASSLRGGSDEELFF.

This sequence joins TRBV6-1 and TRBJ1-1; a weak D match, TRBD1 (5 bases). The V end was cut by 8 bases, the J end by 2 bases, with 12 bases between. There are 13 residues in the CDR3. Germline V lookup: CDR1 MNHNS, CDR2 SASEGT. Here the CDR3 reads CASGTGSNTEAFF. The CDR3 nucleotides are TGTGCCAGCGGGACTGGGTCCAACACTGAAGCTTTCTTT.

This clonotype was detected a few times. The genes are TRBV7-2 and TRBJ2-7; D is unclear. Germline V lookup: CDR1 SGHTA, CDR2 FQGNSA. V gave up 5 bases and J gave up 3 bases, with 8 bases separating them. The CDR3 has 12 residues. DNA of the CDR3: TGTGCCAGCAGCCAAGCCCGCTACGAGCAGTACTTC. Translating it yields CASSQARYEQYF.

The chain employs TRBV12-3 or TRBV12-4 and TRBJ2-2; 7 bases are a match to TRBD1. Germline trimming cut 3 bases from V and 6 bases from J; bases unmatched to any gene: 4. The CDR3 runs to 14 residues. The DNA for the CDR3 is TGTGCCAGCAGTTTTCAGGGGGTGGCCGGGGAGCTGTTTTTT. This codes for CASSFQGVAGELFF.

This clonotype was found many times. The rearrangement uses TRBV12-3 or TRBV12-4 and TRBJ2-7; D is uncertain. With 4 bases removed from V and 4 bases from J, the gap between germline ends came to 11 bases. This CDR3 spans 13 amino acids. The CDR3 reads CASSSSDRYEQYF. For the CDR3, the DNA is TGTGCCAGCAGTTCCTCGGACCGGTACGAGCAGTACTTC.

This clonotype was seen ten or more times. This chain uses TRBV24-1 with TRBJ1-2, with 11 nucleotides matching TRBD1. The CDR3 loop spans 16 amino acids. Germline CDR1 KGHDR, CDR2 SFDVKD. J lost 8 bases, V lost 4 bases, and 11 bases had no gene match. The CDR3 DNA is TGTGCCACCAGTGAATCGGGGACAGGGGGACTAGACGGCTACACCTTC. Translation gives CATSESGTGGLDGYTF.

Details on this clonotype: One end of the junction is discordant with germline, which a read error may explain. The CDR3 sequence is CASSLGAGTYGCTF. CDR3 nucleotides: TGCGCCAGCAGCTTGGGAGCAGGGACCTATGGCTGCACCTTC. V and J are TRBV5-1 and TRBJ1-2, with a weak D call TRBD1 (5 bases). Germline assignment: CDR1 SGHRS and CDR2 YFSETQ. The CDR3 sequence is 14 residues long.

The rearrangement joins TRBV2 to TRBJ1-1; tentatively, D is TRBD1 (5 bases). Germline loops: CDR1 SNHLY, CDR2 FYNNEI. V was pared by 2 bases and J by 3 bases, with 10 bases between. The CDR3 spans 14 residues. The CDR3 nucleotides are TGTGCCAGCAGTGAACAGGGCGTGGACACTGAAGCTTTCTTT. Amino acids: CASSEQGVDTEAFF.

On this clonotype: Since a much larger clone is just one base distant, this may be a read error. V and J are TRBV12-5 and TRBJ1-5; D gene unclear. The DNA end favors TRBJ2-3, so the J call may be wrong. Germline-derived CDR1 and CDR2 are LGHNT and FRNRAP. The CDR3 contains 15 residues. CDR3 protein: CASEGEDYSNQPQYF. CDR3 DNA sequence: TGTGCTAGTGAGGGTGAAGATTATAGCAATCAGCCCCAGTATTTT.

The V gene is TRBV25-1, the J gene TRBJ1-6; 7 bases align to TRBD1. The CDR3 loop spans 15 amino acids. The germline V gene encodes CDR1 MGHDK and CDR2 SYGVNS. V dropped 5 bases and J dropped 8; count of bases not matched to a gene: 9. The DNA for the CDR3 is TGTGCCAGCAGTCCGCGACAGGGTGCTGATTCACCCCTCCACTTT. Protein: CASSPRQGADSPLHF.

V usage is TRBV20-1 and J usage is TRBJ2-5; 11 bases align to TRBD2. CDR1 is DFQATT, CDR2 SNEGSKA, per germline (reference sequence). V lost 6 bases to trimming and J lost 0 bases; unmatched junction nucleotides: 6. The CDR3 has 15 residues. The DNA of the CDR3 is TGCAGTGCGAGAAAACTAGCGGGGGACCAAGAGACCCAGTACTTC. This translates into CSARKLAGDQETQYF.